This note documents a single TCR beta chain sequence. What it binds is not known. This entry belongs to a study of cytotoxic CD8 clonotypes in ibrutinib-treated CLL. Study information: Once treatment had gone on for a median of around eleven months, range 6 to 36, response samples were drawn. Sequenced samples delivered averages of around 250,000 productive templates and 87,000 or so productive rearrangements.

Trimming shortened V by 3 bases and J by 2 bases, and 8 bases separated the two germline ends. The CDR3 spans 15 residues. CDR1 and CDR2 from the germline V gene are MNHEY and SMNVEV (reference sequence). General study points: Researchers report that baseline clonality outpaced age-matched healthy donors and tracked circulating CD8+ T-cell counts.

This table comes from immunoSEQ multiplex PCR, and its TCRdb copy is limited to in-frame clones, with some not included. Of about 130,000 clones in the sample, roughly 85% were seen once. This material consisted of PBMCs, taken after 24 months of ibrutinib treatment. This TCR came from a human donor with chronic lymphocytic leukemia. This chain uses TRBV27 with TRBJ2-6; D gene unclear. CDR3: CASSFQGPGANVLTF. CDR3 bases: TGTGCCAGCAGTTTTCAAGGACCTGGGGCCAACGTCCTGACTTTC.